Below, 31 T cell receptor beta chains from the same sample are listed, as sequenced in a study of blood T cell repertoires in COVID-19. TCRdb's table, derived via immunoSEQ multiplex PCR, lists solely in-frame clones and lacks some. The sample includes about 180,000 clones, approximately 83% seen only once; the top ten take 2.5% to 3.5%. Sequenced material: peripheral blood. These receptors all stem from a man aged 55 to 69 with acute or convalescent COVID-19.

The chain links TRBV28 to TRBJ2-3, with TRBD2 matching over 10 bases. Germline-derived CDR1 and CDR2 are MDHEN and SYDVKM. This CDR3 region has 17 residues. V lost 6 bases to trimming and J lost 0 bases; unmatched junction nucleotides: 9. In nucleotides, the CDR3 is TGTGCCAGCAGCACCACTAGCGGGAAACTAAGCACAGATACGCAGTATTTT. This translates into CASSTTSGKLSTDTQYF.

This chain connects TRBV19 to TRBJ1-5, with D maybe TRBD1 (5 bases). Between the trimmed V and J ends, which lost 3 bases and 1 base, there was a span of 7 bases. CDR1 is LNHDA and CDR2 is SQIVND in the germline V gene (reference sequence). This CDR3 spans 14 amino acids. As DNA, the CDR3 is TGTGCCAGTAGTATTCGACAGAGCAATCAGCCCCAGCATTTT. This codes for CASSIRQSNQPQHF.

CDR3 bases: TGTGCCAGCTCATCGGGTAGAGAGACCCAGTACTTC. It yields the protein CASSSGRETQYF. This rearrangement joins TRBV18 to TRBJ2-5, with D unclear. Trimming removed 5 bases at V and 4 bases at J, with 8 bases between. CDR3 length equals 12 residues. In germline, CDR1 is KGHSH, CDR2 LQKENI. The full variable domain, rest sourced from reference TRBV18 and TRBJ2-5, is NAGVMQNPRHLVRRRGQEARLRCSPMKGHSHVYWYRQLPEEGLKFMVYLQKENIIDESGMPKERFSAEFPKEGPSILRIQQVVRGDSAAYFCASSSGRETQYFGPGTRLLVL.

The chain carries TRBV11-2 and TRBJ1-1; possible D gene TRBD1, 6 bases. Germline CDR1 is SGHAT and CDR2 is FQNNGV. CDR3 length: 16 residues. Trimming removed 5 bases at V and 4 bases at J, with 20 bases between. The DNA of the CDR3 is TGTGCCAGCAGCCAATCCCTCAACAGGGAGGGCACTGAAGCTTTCTTT. Translating it yields CASSQSLNREGTEAFF. Based on the CDR3 plus reference TRBV11-2 and TRBJ1-1, the full variable domain is EAGVAQSPRYKIIEKRQSVAFWCNPISGHATLYWYQQILGQGPKLLIQFQNNGVVDDSQLPKDRFSAERLKGVDSTLKIQPAKLEDSAVYLCASSQSLNREGTEAFFGQGTRLTVV.

This clone was seen only a few times. This CDR3 reads CASSQVETAFSYEQYF. The CDR3 region has the DNA TGCGCCAGCAGCCAAGTTGAGACAGCCTTCTCCTACGAGCAGTACTTC. This chain connects TRBV4-1 to TRBJ2-7, with a tentative D call TRBD1 (5 bases). This CDR3 spans 16 amino acids. V dropped 1 base and J dropped 0 bases, with 13 bases sitting between them. Germline V lookup: CDR1 MGHRA, CDR2 YSYEKL.

V is TRBV29-1 and J is TRBJ1-5; D remains unclear. V was pared by 4 bases and J by 2 bases, with 12 bases between. The CDR3 covers 14 residues. The germline CDR1 and CDR2 sequences are SQVTM and ANQGSEA. In nucleotides, the CDR3 is TGCAGCGTTGCGACCGGGTCTGGCAATCAGCCCCAGCATTTT. Translated: CSVATGSGNQPQHF. The full variable domain, completed using reference TRBV29-1 and TRBJ1-5, is SAVISQKPSRDICQRGTSLTIQCQVDSQVTMMFWYRQQPGQSLTLIATANQGSEATYESGFVIDKFPISRPNLTFSTLTVSNMSPEDSSIYLCSVATGSGNQPQHFGDGTRLSIL.

With regard to this clone: Within the sample, other DNA sequences also encode this same CDR3. The chain carries TRBV19 and TRBJ2-7, with TRBD1 matching 10 bases. Germline V CDR1 and CDR2: LNHDA, SQIVND (reference sequence). V dropped 7 bases and J dropped 2; count of bases not matched to a gene: 5. The CDR3 sequence is 14 residues long. The CDR3 coding sequence is TGTGCCAGTACCCCCGGACAGGGGGCCTACGAGCAGTACTTC. Translating it yields CASTPGQGAYEQYF.

This chain links TRBV19 with TRBJ2-7; TRBD1 matches at 9 bases. The CDR3 runs to 16 residues. V was clipped by 5 bases and J by 0 bases; unmatched bases: 8. Looked up from germline, CDR1 is LNHDA and CDR2 is SQIVND (reference sequence). DNA of the CDR3: TGTGCCAGTAGTGCTCACCGGGACAGGGCCTCCTACGAGCAGTACTTC. It translates to CASSAHRDRASYEQYF.

The chain links TRBV5-1 to TRBJ1-1; 7 positions agree with TRBD1. This CDR3 comprises 16 residues. Germline-derived CDR1 and CDR2 are SGHRS and YFSETQ. V gave up 1 base and J gave up 4 bases; unmatched junction bases: 10. CDR3 protein: CASSLSEGASGTEAFF. Here the CDR3 DNA reads TGCGCCAGCAGCTTGTCGGAGGGGGCTAGTGGCACTGAAGCTTTCTTT.

The chain combines TRBV19 with TRBJ1-1, with D possibly TRBD1 on 6 matching bases. V gave up 9 bases and J gave up 4 bases, with 18 bases separating them. CDR3 length equals 14 residues. In germline, CDR1 is LNHDA, CDR2 SQIVND (reference sequence). Here the CDR3 DNA reads TGTGCCAGCCGAATAAAACAGGGATTCACTGAAGCTTTCTTT. Protein sequence: CASRIKQGFTEAFF.

The chain links TRBV3-1 (or the pseudogene TRBV3-2) to TRBJ2-3, with a tentative D call TRBD2 (5 bases). V was cut by 2 bases and J by 7 bases, with 22 bases left in between. The CDR3 loop spans 17 amino acids. Germline values: CDR1 LGHDT, CDR2 YNNKEL (reference sequence). The CDR3 bases are TGTGCCAGCAGCCAACTACCTTGGACGGGGAAAAGAAATACGCAGTATTTT. Its protein is CASSQLPWTGKRNTQYF.

This chain uses TRBV10-3 with TRBJ2-1, with 10 bases aligning to TRBD1. The CDR3 runs 15 residues. The V gene's germline CDR1 is ENHRY and CDR2 SYGVKD. J was trimmed by 5 bases and V by 6 bases; bases with no gene match: 7. CDR3 sequence (DNA): TGTGCCATCAGACCCGGGACAGGGGAACACAATGAGCAGTTCTTC. It codes for CAIRPGTGEHNEQFF.

The CDR3 nucleotides read TGTGCCAGCAGTTTGGGACAGGGAATGGGGGAGCAGTACTTC. Encoded protein: CASSLGQGMGEQYF. This sequence joins TRBV27 and TRBJ2-7; 9 bases line up with TRBD1. CDR1 is MNHEY and CDR2 is SMNVEV in the germline V gene (reference sequence). CDR3 length: 14 residues. After removal of 3 bases from V and 7 bases from J, the junction contained 7 bases not matched to a gene.

The chain recombines TRBV12-5 with TRBJ2-2; D ambiguous. CDR1 and CDR2 (germline): LGHNT, FRNRAP. The CDR3 is 15 amino acids. The V end was cut by 1 base, the J end by 2 bases, with 8 bases between. Here the CDR3 reads CASGLGHTNTGELFF. CDR3 sequence (DNA): TGTGCTAGTGGTTTGGGGCATACAAACACCGGGGAGCTGTTTTTT.

In DNA form, the CDR3 reads TGTGCCAGCAGACCTACGGGACTAGCAAGCAATGAGCAGTTCTTC. Its protein product is CASRPTGLASNEQFF. The V and J genes are TRBV9 and TRBJ2-1, with 9 bases lining up with TRBD2. Germline V gene sequence: CDR1 SGDLS, CDR2 YYNGEE. Trimming cost V 5 bases and J 6 bases; bases outside gene matches: 9. The CDR3 is made up of 15 amino acids.

The rearrangement uses TRBV7-2 and TRBJ2-1; TRBD1 agrees at 7 bases. The CDR3 runs to 17 residues. Germline CDR1 is SGHTA and CDR2 is FQGNSA. V shed 5 bases and J 8 bases; nucleotides not matched to a gene: 18. As DNA, the CDR3 is TGTGCCAGCAGCCAACAACAGGGGTGGAGGTTCCAAGATGAGCAGTTCTTC. This codes for CASSQQQGWRFQDEQFF.

The gene calls are TRBV7-8 and TRBJ2-1, with 10 bases that match TRBD2. V lost 0 bases, J lost 3 bases, and 2 bases stayed unmatched. In germline, CDR1 is SGHVS, CDR2 FQNEAQ. The CDR3 loop spans 16 amino acids. Here the CDR3 DNA reads TGTGCCAGCAGCTTAGCACTAGCGGGACTCTACAATGAGCAGTTCTTC. Its translation is CASSLALAGLYNEQFF.

The chain carries TRBV9 and TRBJ2-7, with D perhaps TRBD2 (5 bases). The V gene's germline CDR1 is SGDLS and CDR2 YYNGEE. Trimming left V 4 bases short and J 3 bases short, with 14 bases between. The length of the CDR3 is 14 residues. Written as DNA, the CDR3 is TGTGCCAGCAGCCGGGGTCTAGAAAGCTACGAGCAGTACTTC. Translated, it gives CASSRGLESYEQYF. Looking up the rest from reference TRBV9 and TRBJ2-7 gives the full variable domain: DSGVTQTPKHLITATGQRVTLRCSPRSGDLSVYWYQQSLDQGLQFLIQYYNGEERAKGNILERFSAQQFPDLHSELNLSSLELGDSALYFCASSRGLESYEQYFGPGTRLTVT.

This clone was recorded once. This chain joins TRBV5-4 and TRBJ2-1; 10 nucleotides agree with TRBD2. This CDR3 has 15 amino acids. J gave up 7 bases and V 2 bases, and 6 bases lay outside the gene matches. Germline CDR1 and CDR2: SGHNT and YYREEE (reference sequence). The chain's CDR3 is CASSFLAGVGNEQFF. The CDR3 DNA reads as TGTGCCAGCAGCTTCCTAGCGGGAGTGGGAAATGAGCAGTTCTTC.

This clone was detected only once. The chain couples TRBV3-1 (or the pseudogene TRBV3-2) to TRBJ1-1; no reliable D call. Trimming removed 0 bases at V and 6 bases at J, with 11 bases between. The CDR3 sequence is 14 residues long. CDR1 and CDR2 from the germline V gene are LGHDT and YNNKEL (reference sequence). In DNA form, the CDR3 reads TGTGCCAGCAGCCAAGATCTCACGGTGGCTGAAGCTTTCTTT. Its protein product is CASSQDLTVAEAFF.

The chain combines TRBV28 with TRBJ1-2; D perhaps matches TRBD1 (5 bases). CDR3 length: 11 residues. Trimming removed 11 bases at V and 8 bases at J, with 15 bases between. CDR1 is MDHEN, CDR2 SYDVKM, per germline. In DNA, the CDR3 is TGTGCCGCGCTGGGGGGTGACGGCTACACCTTC. Protein: CAALGGDGYTF.

In its sample, this clone was seen once. The CDR3 spells CASSQAGRHNYGYTF. DNA of the CDR3: TGTGCCAGCAGCCAAGCGGGTAGGCACAACTATGGCTACACCTTC. The genes are TRBV4-2 and TRBJ1-2; no clear D. CDR3 size: 15 residues. Germline V lookup: CDR1 LGHNA, CDR2 YNFKEQ. Trimming removed 1 base from V and 2 bases from J, with 11 bases in between.

The gene calls are TRBV11-2 and TRBJ1-1; D ambiguous. The CDR3 sequence is 12 residues long. Germline V lookup: CDR1 SGHAT, CDR2 FQNNGV. The V and J ends lost 0 bases and 8 bases respectively, with 7 bases between them. The DNA of the CDR3 is TGTGCCAGCAGCTTAGAGTCCGGGGAAGCTTTCTTT. It codes for CASSLESGEAFF.

The rearrangement links TRBV21-1 to TRBJ2-6; the table calls TRBD1, which could not be checked here. TRBV21-1 is a listed pseudogene. CDR3 length: 14 residues. The CDR3 DNA sequence: TGTGCCACAGGGCAGGCCAGGGGGGCCAACGTCCTGACTTTC. Amino acids: CATGQARGANVLTF.

CDR3 in DNA: TGTGCCAGCAGCCAAGCAAGCGGGAGTTGGGGCGGGGAGCTGTTTTTT. Protein: CASSQASGSWGGELFF. The V call is TRBV3-1 (or the pseudogene TRBV3-2), the J call TRBJ2-2; 8 bases match TRBD2. Germline V gene sequence: CDR1 LGHDT, CDR2 YNNKEL (reference sequence). V shed 1 base and J 7 bases; nucleotides not matched to a gene: 8. The CDR3 length is 16 residues.

CDR3 DNA sequence: TGTGCCAGCAGAATGACAGCCGCCTCGAACACCGGGGAGCTGTTTTTT. Its translation: CASRMTAASNTGELFF. The rearrangement uses TRBV7-9 and TRBJ2-2; TRBD1 is a possible D gene (5 bases). The CDR3 is 16 amino acids. Germline CDR1 is SEHNR and CDR2 is FQNEAQ (reference sequence). Trimming shortened V by 6 bases and J by 0 bases, and 14 bases separated the two germline ends. The full variable domain, rest sourced from reference TRBV7-9 and TRBJ2-2, is DTGVSQNPRHKITKRGQNVTFRCDPISEHNRLYWYRQTLGQGPEFLTYFQNEAQLEKSRLLSDRFSAERPKGSFSTLEIQRTEQGDSAMYLCASRMTAASNTGELFFGEGSRLTVL.

The genes are TRBV6-1 and TRBJ1-5; TRBD1 aligns across 9 bases. CDR1 is MNHNS and CDR2 is SASEGT in the germline V gene. V trimming: 2 bases; J trimming: 5 bases; junction bases outside the gene matches: 4. The CDR3 runs to 15 residues. The CDR3: CASSESRQGDQPQHF. CDR3 bases: TGTGCCAGCAGTGAATCGCGACAGGGGGATCAGCCCCAGCATTTT.

The V call is TRBV10-3, the J call TRBJ1-1; the D is unclear. Germline CDR1 reads ENHRY; CDR2 reads SYGVKD. The CDR3 has 15 amino acids. The germline V and J ends were trimmed by 5 bases and 0 bases, with 13 bases remaining between them. This chain's CDR3 is CAISPRLGVNTEAFF. The CDR3 coding sequence is TGTGCCATCAGTCCGCGTCTCGGGGTGAACACTGAAGCTTTCTTT.

The chain couples TRBV28 to TRBJ2-3; 8 bases match TRBD1. Trimming cost V 4 bases and J 3 bases; bases outside gene matches: 6. Germline-derived CDR1 and CDR2 are MDHEN and SYDVKM. CDR3 length equals 15 residues. CDR3 sequence (DNA): TGTGCCAGCAGTTCGACAGGGGCGCGGACAGATACGCAGTATTTT. It translates to CASSSTGARTDTQYF.

The rearrangement links TRBV7-9 to TRBJ2-1; 9 bases fit TRBD2. The trim removed 2 bases at V and 1 base at J, leaving 9 bases unmatched. The germline gives CDR1 SEHNR, CDR2 FQNEAQ (reference sequence). This CDR3 contains 18 residues. CDR3 sequence: CASSLISGREGSYNEQFF. CDR3 nucleotides: TGTGCCAGCAGCTTAATTAGCGGGAGAGAAGGATCCTACAATGAGCAGTTCTTC.

This sequence joins TRBV7-2 and TRBJ2-1; D call uncertain. Trimming shortened V by 3 bases and J by 0 bases, and 6 bases separated the two germline ends. CDR1 and CDR2 from the germline V gene are SGHTA and FQGNSA. The CDR3 contains 14 residues. The CDR3 here is CASSFLYSYNEQFF. The CDR3 DNA follows: TGTGCCAGCAGCTTTCTCTACTCCTACAATGAGCAGTTCTTC.